The rows below give T cell receptor beta chains drawn from one sample of a study of identical twins. MiXCR, run by TCRdb on the 5' RACE reads, gives a single entry per CDR3 protein. The sample includes around 280,000 distinct CDR3 sequences, about 8.9% of them seen just once. This same sample was also part of a study on yellow fever vaccine responses in identical twins.

Sequences were obtained from memory (CD45RO+) T cells sorted from blood. All receptors come from a woman between 18 and 30 years old in good health. The conserved cysteine and the conserved F or W are not part of the CDR3 here. Not all rows give a size; the values are once, few, many and, for expanded clones, a class.

v_call	cdr3_length	clone_size	cdr3_aa
TRBV7-6	12	NA	ASSPFARTDTQY
TRBV2	13	few	ASSYGQGLNQPQH
TRBV10-3	10	many	ATGQGGGELF
TRBV11-2	13	NA	ASSFFSGTRGEQY
TRBV19	12	NA	ASSIGTGSYEQY
TRBV20-1	11	many	SASYGDIVEAF
TRBV4-1	11	many	ASSQTRTDTQY
TRBV5-1	12	few	ASSRDGVTYEQY
TRBV15	11	many	ATRQGISDTQY
TRBV25-1	12	NA	ASSREIGTGELF
TRBV12-3/TRBV12-4	12	once	ASLRDRGPNEQF
TRBV4-2	13	NA	ASSLRLGGEDTQY
TRBV20-1	12	many	SARTSGKGNEQF
TRBV5-4	11	NA	ASGTRGRETQY
TRBV7-9	12	few	ASSLARGPDTQY
TRBV7-6	13	NA	ASSLGHANTGELF
TRBV15	10	many	ATSKTSLEQF
TRBV20-1	13	many	SAPLAGRVNQPQH
TRBV12-3/TRBV12-4	11	NA	ASSPLGGETQY
TRBV6-1	11	few	ASSPTRRETQY
TRBV12-3/TRBV12-4	13	many	ASSPGTGGRDTQY
TRBV20-1	12	many	SARDVGNTDTQY
TRBV4-2	14	few	ASSQGVGGPKNIQY
TRBV7-9	13	few	ASSLVAGAAGELF
TRBV28	11	many	ASSPHGLVTQY
TRBV3-1	12	many	ASRPTGAGTEAF
TRBV6-1	12	NA	ASKGDSNTGELF
TRBV12-3/TRBV12-4	12	NA	ASSSWDREWTQY
TRBV12-3/TRBV12-4	13	medium-sized	ASRPQAPPGNEQF
TRBV28	9	few	ATNRGRGQF
TRBV24-1	12	few	ATSGAGAIYEQY
TRBV12-3/TRBV12-4	15	many	ASSAGLAGGNTGELF
TRBV7-8	12	NA	ASSPGRERETQY
TRBV12-3/TRBV12-4	13	NA	ASTRHRETGNTIY